This T cell receptor beta chain was captured in a study of blood T cell repertoires in COVID-19. On the study more broadly: The cDNA or gDNA used as material had been derived from T cells, B-cell-depleted T cells, or PBMCs.

The V end was cut by 1 base, the J end by 8 bases, with 8 bases between. The CDR3 runs to 13 residues. The germline CDR1 and CDR2 sequences are LGHNA and YNFKEQ. Clones were read by immunoSEQ multiplex PCR, and TCRdb kept only the in-frame ones, dropping some. This sample yields approximately 180,000 clones, of which 70% to 90% are seen a single time; about 2.7% belongs to the top ten. This TCR was recovered from a man in his forties with active or convalescent COVID-19. Sequences were obtained from peripheral blood. The V call is TRBV4-2, the J call TRBJ1-4, with D maybe TRBD1 (6 bases). The CDR3 DNA sequence: TGTGCCAGCAGCCAAGCAGGGGAAGAAAAACTGTTTTTT. Its protein product is CASSQAGEEKLFF.